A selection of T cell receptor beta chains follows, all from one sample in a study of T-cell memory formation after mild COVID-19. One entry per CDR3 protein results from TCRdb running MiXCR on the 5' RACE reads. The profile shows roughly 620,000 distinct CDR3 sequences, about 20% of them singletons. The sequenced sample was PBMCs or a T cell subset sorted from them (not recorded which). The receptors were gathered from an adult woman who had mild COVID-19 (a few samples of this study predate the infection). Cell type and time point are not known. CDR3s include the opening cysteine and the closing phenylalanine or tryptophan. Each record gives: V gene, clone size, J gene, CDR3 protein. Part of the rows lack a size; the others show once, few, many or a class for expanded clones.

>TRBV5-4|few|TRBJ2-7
CASSPSLAGAYEQYF
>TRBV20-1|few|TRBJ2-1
CSARVRGLSNEQFF
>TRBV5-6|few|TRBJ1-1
CASSRRLNTEAFF
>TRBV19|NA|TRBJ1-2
CASSDRDGGYTF
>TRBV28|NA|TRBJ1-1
CASSSKGGSVLSAFF
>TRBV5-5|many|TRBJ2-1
CASSRSGGAYNEQFF
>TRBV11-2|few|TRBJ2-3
CASSFLLLTDTQYF
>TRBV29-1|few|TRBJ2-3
CSVEDSLEGTRLSDTQYF
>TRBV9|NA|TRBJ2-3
CASSAGGTQYF
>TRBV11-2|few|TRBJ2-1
CASSSPLAGGRDEQFF
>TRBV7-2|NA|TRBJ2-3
CASSRRTGISNTDTQYF
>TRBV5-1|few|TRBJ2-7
CASSFSGTDYEQYF
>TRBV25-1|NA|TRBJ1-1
CASSAYRGSTEAFF
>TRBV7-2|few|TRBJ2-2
CASSRRQPTTGTGELFF
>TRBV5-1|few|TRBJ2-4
CASSLSRVDIQYF
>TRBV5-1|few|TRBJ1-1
CASSLQEVTEAFF
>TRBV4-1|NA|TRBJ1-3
CASSQDSTPMSTRNTIYF
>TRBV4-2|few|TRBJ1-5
CASSRLTGDGNQPQHF
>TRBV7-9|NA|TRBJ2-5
CASSLPGGRETQYF
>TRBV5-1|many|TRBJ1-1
CASSSGQAGAEAFF
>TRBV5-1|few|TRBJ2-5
CASSPLRGEKETQYF
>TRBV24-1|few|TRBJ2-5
CATSSVTGGFQETQYF
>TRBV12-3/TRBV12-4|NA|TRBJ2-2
CASKGQGVGELFF
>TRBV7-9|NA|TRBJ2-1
CASSPWVGSDNEQFF
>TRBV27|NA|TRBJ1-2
CASSLQGLRGYTF
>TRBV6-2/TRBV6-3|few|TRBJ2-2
CASSPDSRLLHGELFF
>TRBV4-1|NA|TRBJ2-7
CASSQRDRLSYEQYF
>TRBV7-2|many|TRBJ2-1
CASSPHISSYNEQFF
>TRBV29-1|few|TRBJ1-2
CSVDGFRGGGDFYGYTF
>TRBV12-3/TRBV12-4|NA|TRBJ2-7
CASRSRQGAYEQYF
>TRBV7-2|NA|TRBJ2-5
CASKRLAGSQETQYF
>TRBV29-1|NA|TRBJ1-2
CSVGGAENYGYTF
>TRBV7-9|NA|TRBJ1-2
CASSSRDGVDYGYTF